The clone carrying this T cell receptor beta chain came up once. Its antigen remains unidentified. Sequenced by immunoSEQ multiplex PCR; TCRdb stores in-frame clones only, minus some. The table lists a few hundred thousand clones, approximately 83% of them singletons. V was cut by 11 bases and J by 7 bases, with 27 bases left in between. CDR1 is WSHSY and CDR2 is SAAADI in the germline V gene. The CDR3 has 17 residues. This sample is drawn from a study of Ad26.COV2.S vaccination and SARS-CoV-2 variants. Study-level points and caveats: Placebo recipients had lower spike-specific TCR breadth than vaccine recipients. Estimates derived from TCR breadth and depth analyses may have underestimated total T cell responses.

Regarding treatment: 15 to 20 received Ad26.COV2.S at low or high dose, single or two shots; about 5 received placebo; per-sample allocation not given. Vaccine and placebo recipients were sampled on day 63 after the first injection. This clonotype was obtained from a person aged 18-65 years who received the Ad26.COV2.S COVID-19 vaccine or a placebo. This sample comprised peripheral blood, obtained in a trial of Ad26.COV2.S vaccine versus placebo. The J gene is TRBJ1-6, the V gene TRBV10-2; no reliable D call. CDR3 in DNA: TGCGCCCCCCGGGGAGGATTCTATAAGGCCTTGAATTCACCCCTCCACTTT. This translates into CAPRGGFYKALNSPLHF.